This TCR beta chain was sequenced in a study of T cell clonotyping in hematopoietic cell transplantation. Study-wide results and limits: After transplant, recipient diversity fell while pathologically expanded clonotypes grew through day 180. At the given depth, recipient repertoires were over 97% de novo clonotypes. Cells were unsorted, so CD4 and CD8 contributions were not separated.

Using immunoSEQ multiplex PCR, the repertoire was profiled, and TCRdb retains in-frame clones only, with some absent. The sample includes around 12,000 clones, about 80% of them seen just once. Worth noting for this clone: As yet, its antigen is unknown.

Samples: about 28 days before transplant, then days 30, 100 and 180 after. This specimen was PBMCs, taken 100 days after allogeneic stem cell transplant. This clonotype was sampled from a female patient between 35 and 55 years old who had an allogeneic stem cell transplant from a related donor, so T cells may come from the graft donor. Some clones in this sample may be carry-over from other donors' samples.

The CDR3 DNA follows: TGCGCCAGCAGGGGACAGGGGAACACTGAAGCTTTCTTT. Amino acids: CASRGQGNTEAFF. This chain uses TRBV5-1 with TRBJ1-1; 9 nucleotides line up with TRBD1. Germline V lookup: CDR1 SGHRS, CDR2 YFSETQ. The V and J ends lost 5 bases and 1 base, in that order; junction bases with no gene match: 0. This CDR3 spans 13 amino acids.